The clone carrying this T cell receptor (beta chain) was counted between two and nine times. The antigen remains undetermined. A junction boundary mismatches the germline segment, possibly from a read error. The entry originates in a study of T-cell memory formation after mild COVID-19. Study results and caveats: CD4+ clones that contracted lay mainly in CM and EM; CD8+ ones lay in EMRA. Later expanders leaned toward CD4+, whereas clones contracting from day 15 to 85 were balanced CD4/CD8.

Amplification by 5'RACE using constant-segment primers produced TCR alpha and TCR beta cDNA libraries that carried sample barcodes and UMIs. Each CDR3 protein gets one entry after TCRdb re-called the 5' RACE reads with MiXCR. In the table there are about 340,000 distinct CDR3 sequences, 21% of which are singletons. This CDR3 region has 11 residues. Germline CDR1 reads SGHKS; CDR2 reads YYEKEE (reference sequence). The rearrangement uses TRBV5-5 and TRBJ2-1; D is unresolved. The sequencing input was PBMCs or a T cell subset sorted from them (not recorded which). The sequence was collected from an adult woman who had mild COVID-19 (a few samples of this study predate the infection). Cell type and time point are not known. The CDR3 bases are TGTGCCAGCAGCTTGGGTCAGTACCAGGTCTTC. This encodes CASSLGQYQVF.